Below, 2 T cell receptor beta chains from the same sample are listed, as sequenced in a study of Ad26.COV2.S vaccination and SARS-CoV-2 variants. The assay was immunoSEQ multiplex PCR, and TCRdb's table has in-frame clones only and misses some. The sample has approximately 300,000 clones; around four fifths are singletons. As to treatment: 15 to 20 received Ad26.COV2.S at low or high dose, single or two shots; about five received placebo; per-sample allocation not given. Samples analyzed were those drawn on day 63 after the first vaccine or placebo injection. Sequenced material: peripheral blood, taken in a trial of Ad26.COV2.S vaccine versus placebo. These receptors came from a person between 18 and 65 years old who received the Ad26.COV2.S COVID-19 vaccine or a placebo.

The genes are TRBV5-4 and TRBJ1-1, with TRBD1 identical over 7 bases. V shed 4 bases and J 2 bases; nucleotides not matched to a gene: 5. The CDR3 covers 14 residues. CDR1 SGHNT and CDR2 YYREEE come from the germline V gene (reference sequence). Written as DNA, the CDR3 is TGTGCCAGCAGCCCGGGACAGTTTAACACTGAAGCTTTCTTT. Translation gives CASSPGQFNTEAFF.

The table lists this clone with a count of one. Other DNA sequences in the sample encode the same CDR3. The chain combines TRBV12-3 or TRBV12-4 with TRBJ1-2; D gene ambiguous. The V and J ends lost 3 bases and 2 bases respectively, with 4 bases between them. This CDR3 has 12 residues. The CDR3 DNA reads TGTGCCAGCAGTTTGGCCAACTATGGCTACACCTTC. It encodes CASSLANYGYTF.